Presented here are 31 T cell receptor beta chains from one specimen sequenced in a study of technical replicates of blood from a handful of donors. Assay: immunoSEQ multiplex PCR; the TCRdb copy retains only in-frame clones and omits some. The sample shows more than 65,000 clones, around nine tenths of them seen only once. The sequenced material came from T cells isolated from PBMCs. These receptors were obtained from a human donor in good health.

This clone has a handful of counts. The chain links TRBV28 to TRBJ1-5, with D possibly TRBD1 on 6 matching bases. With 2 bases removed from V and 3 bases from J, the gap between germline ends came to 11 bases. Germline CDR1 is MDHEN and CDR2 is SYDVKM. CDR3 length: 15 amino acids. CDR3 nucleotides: TGTGCCAGCAGTTTAGGGCAGGGGAACAATCAGCCCCAGCATTTT. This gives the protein CASSLGQGNNQPQHF.

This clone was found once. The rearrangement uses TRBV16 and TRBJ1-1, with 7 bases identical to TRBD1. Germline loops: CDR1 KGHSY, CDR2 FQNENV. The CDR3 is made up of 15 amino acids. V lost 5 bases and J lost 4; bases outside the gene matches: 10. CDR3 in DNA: TGTGCCAGCAGCTACCGACTCGCAGGGGGCACTGAAGCTTTCTTT. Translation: CASSYRLAGGTEAFF. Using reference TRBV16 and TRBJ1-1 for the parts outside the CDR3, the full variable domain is GEEVAQTPKHLVRGEGQKAKLYCAPIKGHSYVFWYQQVLKNEFKFLISFQNENVFDETGMPKERFSAKCLPNSPCSLEIQATKLEDSAVYFCASSYRLAGGTEAFFGQGTRLTVV.

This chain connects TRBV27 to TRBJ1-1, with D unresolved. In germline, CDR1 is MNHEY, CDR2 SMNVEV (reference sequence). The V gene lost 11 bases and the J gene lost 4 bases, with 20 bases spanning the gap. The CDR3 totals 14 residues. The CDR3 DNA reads TGTGCCGTTCAGACCGACGGAGGGAGCACTGAAGCTTTCTTT. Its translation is CAVQTDGGSTEAFF.

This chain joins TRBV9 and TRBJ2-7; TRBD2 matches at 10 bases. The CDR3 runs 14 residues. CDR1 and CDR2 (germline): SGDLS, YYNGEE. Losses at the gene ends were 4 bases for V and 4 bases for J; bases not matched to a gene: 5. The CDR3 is CASSSGLADYEQYF. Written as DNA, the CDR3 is TGTGCCAGCAGCTCCGGACTAGCGGATTACGAGCAGTACTTC.

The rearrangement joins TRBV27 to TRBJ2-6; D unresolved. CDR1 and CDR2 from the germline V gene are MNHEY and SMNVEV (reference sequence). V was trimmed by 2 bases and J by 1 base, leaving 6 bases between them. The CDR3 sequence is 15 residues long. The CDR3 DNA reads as TGTGCCAGCAGTTTAGTCGGGTCTGGGGCCAACGTCCTGACTTTC. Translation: CASSLVGSGANVLTF.

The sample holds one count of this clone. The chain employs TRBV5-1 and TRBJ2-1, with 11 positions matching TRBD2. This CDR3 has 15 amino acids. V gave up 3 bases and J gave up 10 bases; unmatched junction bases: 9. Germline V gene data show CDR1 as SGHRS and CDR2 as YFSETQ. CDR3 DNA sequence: TGCGCCAGCAGCTGGAATAGCGGGAGGGCGGAAGAGCAGTTCTTC. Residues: CASSWNSGRAEEQFF.

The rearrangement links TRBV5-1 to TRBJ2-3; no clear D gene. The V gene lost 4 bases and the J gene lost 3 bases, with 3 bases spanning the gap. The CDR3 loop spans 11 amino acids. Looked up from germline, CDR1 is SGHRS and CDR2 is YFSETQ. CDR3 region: CASSITDTQYF. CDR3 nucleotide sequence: TGCGCCAGCAGCATAACAGATACGCAGTATTTT.

CDR3 nucleotide sequence: TGCAGCGGTATGACTCCCGCCTACGAGCAGTACTTC. Translating gives CSGMTPAYEQYF. The chain employs TRBV29-1 and TRBJ2-7; D is unclear. Germline assignment: CDR1 SQVTM and CDR2 ANQGSEA. This CDR3 spans 12 amino acids. Trimming took off 7 bases at V and 2 bases at J, with 12 bases between the two ends.

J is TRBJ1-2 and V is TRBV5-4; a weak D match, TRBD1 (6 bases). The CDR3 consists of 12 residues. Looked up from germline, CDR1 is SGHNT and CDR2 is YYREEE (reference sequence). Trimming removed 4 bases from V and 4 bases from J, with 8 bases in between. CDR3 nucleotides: TGTGCCAGCAGCCAGGACAGCTATGGCTACACCTTC. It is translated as CASSQDSYGYTF.

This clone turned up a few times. Here the CDR3 reads CASSDSSMNTEAFF. The CDR3 region has the DNA TGTGCCAGTAGCGATAGCAGCATGAACACTGAAGCTTTCTTT. The rearrangement links TRBV19 to TRBJ1-1, with no clear D. Trimming took off 6 bases at V and 0 bases at J, with 11 bases between the two ends. This CDR3 region has 14 residues. CDR1 LNHDA and CDR2 SQIVND come from the germline V gene (reference sequence).

CDR3 loop: CASSSLPSGREYEQYF. The CDR3, as DNA: TGTGCCAGCAGTTCCCTTCCAAGCGGGAGAGAGTACGAGCAGTACTTC. The gene calls are TRBV28 and TRBJ2-7; TRBD2 aligns across 8 bases. CDR3 length: 16 residues. The V gene's germline CDR1 is MDHEN and CDR2 SYDVKM. Losses at the gene ends were 4 bases for V and 4 bases for J; bases not matched to a gene: 12. Drawing the rest from reference TRBV28 and TRBJ2-7, the complete variable domain is DVKVTQSSRYLVKRTGEKVFLECVQDMDHENMFWYRQDPGLGLRLIYFSYDVKMKEKGDIPEGYSVSREKKERFSLILESASTNQTSMYLCASSSLPSGREYEQYFGPGTRLTVT.

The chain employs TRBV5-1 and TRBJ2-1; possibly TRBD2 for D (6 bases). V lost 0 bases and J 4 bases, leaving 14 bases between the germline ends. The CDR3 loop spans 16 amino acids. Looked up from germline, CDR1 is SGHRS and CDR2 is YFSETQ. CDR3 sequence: CASSLAGSGPYNEQFF. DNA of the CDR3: TGCGCCAGCAGCTTGGCAGGTAGCGGACCTTACAATGAGCAGTTCTTC.

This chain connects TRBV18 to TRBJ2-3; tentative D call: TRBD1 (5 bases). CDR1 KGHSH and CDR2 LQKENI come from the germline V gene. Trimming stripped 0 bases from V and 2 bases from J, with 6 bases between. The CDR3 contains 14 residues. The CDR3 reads CASSPPGDTDTQYF. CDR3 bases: TGTGCCAGCTCACCACCAGGGGACACAGATACGCAGTATTTT.

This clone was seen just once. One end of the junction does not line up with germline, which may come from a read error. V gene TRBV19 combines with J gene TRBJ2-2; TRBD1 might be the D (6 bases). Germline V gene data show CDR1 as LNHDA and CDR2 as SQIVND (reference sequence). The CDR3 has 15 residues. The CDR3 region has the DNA TGTGCCATCGAACAAGGGACAATGAACTCCGGGGAGCTGTTTTTT. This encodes CAIEQGTMNSGELFF.

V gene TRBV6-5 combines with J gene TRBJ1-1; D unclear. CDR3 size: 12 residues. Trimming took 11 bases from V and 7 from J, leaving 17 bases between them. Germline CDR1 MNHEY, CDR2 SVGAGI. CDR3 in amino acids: CAAETPAGEAFF. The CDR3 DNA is TGTGCCGCGGAGACCCCGGCGGGTGAAGCTTTCTTT.

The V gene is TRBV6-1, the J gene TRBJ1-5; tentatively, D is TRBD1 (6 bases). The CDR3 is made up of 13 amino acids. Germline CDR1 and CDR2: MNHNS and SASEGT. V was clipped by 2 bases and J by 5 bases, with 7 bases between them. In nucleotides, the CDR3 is TGTGCCAGCAGTGAAACAGGGTATCAGCCCCAGCATTTT. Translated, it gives CASSETGYQPQHF.

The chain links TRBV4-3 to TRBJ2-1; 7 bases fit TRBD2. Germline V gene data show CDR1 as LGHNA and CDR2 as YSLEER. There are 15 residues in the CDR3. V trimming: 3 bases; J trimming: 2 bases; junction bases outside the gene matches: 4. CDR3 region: CASSQGTIAYNEQFF. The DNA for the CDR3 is TGCGCCAGCAGCCAGGGGACTATCGCCTACAATGAGCAGTTCTTC.

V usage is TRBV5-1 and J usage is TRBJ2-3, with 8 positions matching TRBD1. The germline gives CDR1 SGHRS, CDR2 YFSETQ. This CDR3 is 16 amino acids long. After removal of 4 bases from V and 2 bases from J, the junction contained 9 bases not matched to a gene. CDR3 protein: CASSLVTGEATDTQYF. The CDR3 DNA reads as TGCGCCAGCAGCCTCGTGACAGGGGAAGCCACAGATACGCAGTATTTT.

DNA for the CDR3: TGTGCCAGCAGCCCCGGAGGGTTAGGCTACGAGCAGTACTTC. It specifies CASSPGGLGYEQYF. The chain has TRBV6-6 and TRBJ2-7; perhaps TRBD2 as D (6 bases). From germline, CDR1 is MNHNY and CDR2 SVGAGI (reference sequence). There are 14 residues in the CDR3. The germline V and J ends were trimmed by 6 bases and 3 bases, with 15 bases remaining between them.

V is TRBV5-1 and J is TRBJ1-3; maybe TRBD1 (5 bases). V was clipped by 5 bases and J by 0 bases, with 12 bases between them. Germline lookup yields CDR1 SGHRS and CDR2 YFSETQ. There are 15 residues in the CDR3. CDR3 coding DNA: TGCGCCAGCAGTAGGGACTTTGGCTCTGGAAACACCATATATTTT. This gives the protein CASSRDFGSGNTIYF.

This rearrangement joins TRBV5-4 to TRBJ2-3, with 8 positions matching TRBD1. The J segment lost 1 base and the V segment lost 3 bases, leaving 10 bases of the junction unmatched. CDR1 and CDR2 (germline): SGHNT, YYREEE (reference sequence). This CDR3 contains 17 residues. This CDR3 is CASSYRQGSYGTDTQYF. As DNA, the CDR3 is TGTGCCAGCAGCTACAGACAGGGGTCTTACGGCACAGATACGCAGTATTTT.

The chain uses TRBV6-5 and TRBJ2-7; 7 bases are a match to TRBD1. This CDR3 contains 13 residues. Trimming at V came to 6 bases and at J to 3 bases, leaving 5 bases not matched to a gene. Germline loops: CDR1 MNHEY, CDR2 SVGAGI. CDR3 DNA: TGTGCCAGCAGCCGAGACAGGGACTACGAGCAGTACTTC. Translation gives CASSRDRDYEQYF.

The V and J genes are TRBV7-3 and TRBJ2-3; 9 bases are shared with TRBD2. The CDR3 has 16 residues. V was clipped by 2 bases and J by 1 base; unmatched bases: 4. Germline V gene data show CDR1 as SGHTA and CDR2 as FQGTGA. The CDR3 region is CASSLLASGGTDTQYF. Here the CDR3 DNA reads TGTGCCAGCAGCTTACTTGCTAGCGGGGGCACAGATACGCAGTATTTT.

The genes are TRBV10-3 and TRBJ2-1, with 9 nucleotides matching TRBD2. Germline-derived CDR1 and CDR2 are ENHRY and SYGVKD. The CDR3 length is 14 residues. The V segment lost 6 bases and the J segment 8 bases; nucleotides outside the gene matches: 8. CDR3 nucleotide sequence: TGTGCCATCAGCAGTAGCGGGAGTGGGGATGAGCAGTTCTTC. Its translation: CAISSSGSGDEQFF.

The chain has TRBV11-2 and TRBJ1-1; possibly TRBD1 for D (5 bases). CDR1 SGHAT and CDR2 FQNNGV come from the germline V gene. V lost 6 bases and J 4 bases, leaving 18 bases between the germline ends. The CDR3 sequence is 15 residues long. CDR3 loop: CASRAIWGSLTEAFF. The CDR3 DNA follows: TGTGCCAGCAGGGCGATATGGGGCAGCCTCACTGAAGCTTTCTTT.

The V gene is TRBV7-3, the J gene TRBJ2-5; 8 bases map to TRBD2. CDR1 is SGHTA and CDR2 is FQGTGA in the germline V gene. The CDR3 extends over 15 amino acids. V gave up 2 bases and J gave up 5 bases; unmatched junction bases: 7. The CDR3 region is CASSLDREGQETQYF. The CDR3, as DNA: TGTGCCAGCAGCTTAGACCGGGAGGGCCAGGAGACCCAGTACTTC.

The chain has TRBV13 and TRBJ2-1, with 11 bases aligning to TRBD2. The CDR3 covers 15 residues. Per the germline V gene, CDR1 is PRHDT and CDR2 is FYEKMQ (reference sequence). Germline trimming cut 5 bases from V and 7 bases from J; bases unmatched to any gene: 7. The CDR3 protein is CASSDSGRGKNEQFF. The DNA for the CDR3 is TGTGCCAGCAGCGATAGCGGGAGGGGGAAGAATGAGCAGTTCTTC.

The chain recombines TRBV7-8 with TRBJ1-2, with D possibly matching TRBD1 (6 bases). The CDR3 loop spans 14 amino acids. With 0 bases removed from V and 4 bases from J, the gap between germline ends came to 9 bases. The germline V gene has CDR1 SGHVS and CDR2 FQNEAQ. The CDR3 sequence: CASSLAGALYGYTF. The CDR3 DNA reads TGTGCCAGCAGCTTAGCGGGGGCCCTCTATGGCTACACCTTC. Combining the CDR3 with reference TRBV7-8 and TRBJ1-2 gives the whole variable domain GAGVSQSPRYKVAKRGQDVALRCDPISGHVSLFWYQQALGQGPEFLTYFQNEAQLDKSGLPSDRFFAERPEGSVSTLKIQRTQQEDSAVYLCASSLAGALYGYTFGSGTRLTVV.

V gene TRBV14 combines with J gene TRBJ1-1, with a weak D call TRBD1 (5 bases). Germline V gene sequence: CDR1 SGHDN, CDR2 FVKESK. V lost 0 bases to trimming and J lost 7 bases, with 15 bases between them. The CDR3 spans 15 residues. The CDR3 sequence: CASSQDLGTGFEAFF. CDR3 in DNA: TGTGCCAGCAGCCAAGATCTAGGCACAGGTTTTGAAGCTTTCTTT.

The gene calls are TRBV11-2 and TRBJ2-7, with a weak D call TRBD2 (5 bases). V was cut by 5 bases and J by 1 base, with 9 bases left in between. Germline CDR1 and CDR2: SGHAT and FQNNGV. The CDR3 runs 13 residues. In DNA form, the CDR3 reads TGTGCCAGCAGCGGGAGTAAGTCCTACGAGCAGTACTTC. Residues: CASSGSKSYEQYF.

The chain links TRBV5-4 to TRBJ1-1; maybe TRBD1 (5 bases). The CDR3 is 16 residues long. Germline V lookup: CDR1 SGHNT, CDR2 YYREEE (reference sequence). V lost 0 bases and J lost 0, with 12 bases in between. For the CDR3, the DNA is TGTGCCAGCAGCTTGGTAGGGGAAAATTTGAACACTGAAGCTTTCTTT. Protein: CASSLVGENLNTEAFF.